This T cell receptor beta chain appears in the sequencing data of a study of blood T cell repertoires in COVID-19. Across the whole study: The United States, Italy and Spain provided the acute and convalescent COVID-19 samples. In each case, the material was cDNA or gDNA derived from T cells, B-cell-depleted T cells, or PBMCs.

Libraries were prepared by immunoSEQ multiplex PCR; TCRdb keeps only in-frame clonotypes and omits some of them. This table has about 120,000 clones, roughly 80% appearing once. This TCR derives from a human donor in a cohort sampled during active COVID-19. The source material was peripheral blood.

The CDR3 reads CASSRSGQINQPQHF. CDR3 bases: TGTGCCAGCAGCCGCTCAGGGCAGATCAATCAGCCCCAGCATTTT. The rearrangement links TRBV3-1 (or the pseudogene TRBV3-2) to TRBJ1-5; a possible D gene is TRBD1 (5 bases). The germline gives CDR1 LGHDT, CDR2 YNNKEL (reference sequence). V lost 4 bases, J lost 3 bases, and 13 bases lay in between. CDR3 length equals 15 residues.